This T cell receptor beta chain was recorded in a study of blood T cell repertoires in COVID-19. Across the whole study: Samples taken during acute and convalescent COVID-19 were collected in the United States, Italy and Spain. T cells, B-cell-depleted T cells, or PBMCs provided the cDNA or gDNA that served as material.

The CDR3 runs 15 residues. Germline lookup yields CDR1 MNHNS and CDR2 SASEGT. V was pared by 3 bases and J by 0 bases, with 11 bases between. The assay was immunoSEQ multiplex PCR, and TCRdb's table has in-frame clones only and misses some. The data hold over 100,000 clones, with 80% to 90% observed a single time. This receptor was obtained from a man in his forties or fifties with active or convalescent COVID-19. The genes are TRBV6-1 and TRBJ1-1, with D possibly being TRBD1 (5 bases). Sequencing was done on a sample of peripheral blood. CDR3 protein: CASSDSGKMNTEAFF. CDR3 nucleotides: TGTGCCAGCAGTGATTCAGGGAAGATGAACACTGAAGCTTTCTTT.